The rows below give T cell receptor beta chains drawn from one sample of a study of CD8 T cells in ankylosing spondylitis. TCRdb reprocessed the 5' RACE reads via MiXCR and lists one record per CDR3 protein. This table holds 350,000 or so distinct CDR3 sequences, under 8.5% found once. The sample comprised blood, either unsorted or a sorted T cell fraction (not recorded which). The receptors shown here come from a male donor with ankylosing spondylitis. Each CDR3 is given with its conserved first and last residue. Each record gives: D gene, V gene, clone size, J gene, CDR3 DNA, CDR3 protein. A D gene is named only where the DNA matches it firmly. For some rows the clone size is stated as once, few or many, or as a class when expanded; others skip it.

.	TRBV5-1	.	TRBJ2-2	TGCGCCAGCAGCCAAAGACTAGGTATCGGGGAGCTGTTTTTT	CASSQRLGIGELFF
.	TRBV3-1	many	TRBJ1-2	TGTGCCAGCAGCTACAGGGCCGACTATGGCTACACCTTC	CASSYRADYGYTF
TRBD1	TRBV12-3/TRBV12-4	.	TRBJ2-1	TGTGCCAGCAATTTAAGGACAGGGGTGAGTTCCTACAATGAGCAGTTCTTC	CASNLRTGVSSYNEQFF
.	TRBV18	many	TRBJ2-7	TGTGCCAGCTCACCGGGCTCCGCCTACGAGCAGTACTTC	CASSPGSAYEQYF
TRBD2	TRBV18	.	TRBJ2-1	TGTGCCAGCTCACCAGTGGGACTAGCGGGTTATGAGCAGTTCTTC	CASSPVGLAGYEQFF
TRBD2	TRBV11-1	.	TRBJ2-1	TGTGCCAGCAGCGTGGCGGGACTAGCGGGAGGGCCAGGGGGCTCCTACAATGAGCAGTTCTTC	CASSVAGLAGGPGGSYNEQFF
.	TRBV6-2/TRBV6-3	.	TRBJ2-1	TGTGCCAGCAGTCCGGGACAGGGGGGACTAGCGGATCCCATCTCCTACAATGAGCAGTTCTTC	CASSPGQGGLADPISYNEQFF
TRBD2	TRBV12-3/TRBV12-4	.	TRBJ2-1	TGTGCCAGCAGTAGCGGGACTACACACACCTATGAGCAGTTCTTC	CASSSGTTHTYEQFF
TRBD1	TRBV5-1	.	TRBJ2-2	TGCGCCAGCAGCCAGGGACAGGGTTACACCGGGGAGCTGTTTTTT	CASSQGQGYTGELFF
TRBD2	TRBV18	few	TRBJ2-5	TGTGCCAGCTCACCTTTTCTAGCGGGAGGTTACGAAGAGACCCAGTACTTC	CASSPFLAGGYEETQYF
TRBD1	TRBV5-4	.	TRBJ2-5	TGTGCCAGCAGCGATCGACAGGGGGTGGGAGAGACCCAGTACTTC	CASSDRQGVGETQYF
.	TRBV7-9	.	TRBJ1-6	TGTGCCAGCAGCTCACTGGTGGGGAATTCACCCCTCCACTTT	CASSSLVGNSPLHF
TRBD1	TRBV5-5	few	TRBJ2-5	TGTGCCAGCAGCCCCCTGCCATCCGGGACAGTCGGGACCCAGTACTTC	CASSPLPSGTVGTQYF
.	TRBV6-2/TRBV6-3	few	TRBJ1-1	TGTGCCAGCAGTTACCTGGGCAAGAACACTGAAGCTTTCTTT	CASSYLGKNTEAFF
.	TRBV28	.	TRBJ1-2	TGTGCCAGCTCCGTGGGGAGCGTCAACTATGGCTACACCTTC	CASSVGSVNYGYTF
TRBD2	TRBV20-1	many	TRBJ2-1	TGCAGTGCTAGAGATAGCGGGAGGATCTACAATGAGCAGTTCTTC	CSARDSGRIYNEQFF
.	TRBV12-3/TRBV12-4	.	TRBJ2-3	TGTGCCAGCGGTTTATTCGGGGGGCGCGGCACAGATACGCAGTATTTT	CASGLFGGRGTDTQYF
.	TRBV10-3	.	TRBJ1-5	TGTGCCATCAGTGCTTCAGATTGGGATCAGCCCCAGCATTTT	CAISASDWDQPQHF
.	TRBV11-3	many	TRBJ2-3	TGTGCCAGCAGCAAGACCCTGGACCAGGGGCGCACAGATACGCAGTATTTT	CASSKTLDQGRTDTQYF
.	TRBV20-1	.	TRBJ1-2	TGCAGTGCTCCGGTCGCGTATGGCTACACCTTC	CSAPVAYGYTF
.	TRBV9	few	TRBJ1-1	TGTGCCAGCAGCCCCCGACCCGAGAACACTGAAGCTTTCTTT	CASSPRPENTEAFF
.	TRBV29-1	.	TRBJ2-1	TGCAGCGTTGGGGGCCTTGAGCAGTTCTTC	CSVGGLEQFF
TRBD2	TRBV7-9	few	TRBJ2-1	TGTGCCAGCAGCTCTAGCGGTCGGAGCAATGAGCAGTTCTTC	CASSSSGRSNEQFF
.	TRBV5-1	few	TRBJ1-4	TGCGCCAGCAGCTTGTACGGTACAACTAATGAAAAACTGTTTTTT	CASSLYGTTNEKLFF
TRBD2	TRBV6-1	few	TRBJ2-5	TGTGCCAGCAGTCCGCACCCTAGCGGGAGTGGAGAGACCCAGTACTTC	CASSPHPSGSGETQYF
TRBD1	TRBV5-1	many	TRBJ2-1	TGCGCCAGCAGTCTACGGTTTACAGGGGGCGCGGGGAATGAGCAGTTCTTC	CASSLRFTGGAGNEQFF
.	TRBV5-1	many	TRBJ2-2	TGCGCCAGCAGCCCTAGGGGCAACACCGGGGAGCTGTTTTTT	CASSPRGNTGELFF
TRBD1	TRBV11-2	.	TRBJ2-3	TGTGCCAGCAGCTTTACGGGACAGGGGCCAGATACGCAGTATTTT	CASSFTGQGPDTQYF
.	TRBV28	.	TRBJ2-2	TGTGCCAGCAGTTCGCAAACAGTGATGAACACCGGGGAGCTGTTTTTT	CASSSQTVMNTGELFF
TRBD1	TRBV4-1	.	TRBJ1-6	TGCGCCAGCAGCCACGAAGGGGGCGCGGATTCACCCCTCCACTTT	CASSHEGGADSPLHF
.	TRBV4-2	.	TRBJ2-1	TGTGCCAGCAGCCAAAAAAAAGACTCCTCGGAACCCTACAATGAGCAGTTCTTC	CASSQKKDSSEPYNEQFF
.	TRBV7-9	.	TRBJ1-5	TGTGCCAGCAGCCCGCTGGGGGATCAGCCCCAGCATTTT	CASSPLGDQPQHF
TRBD1	TRBV3-1	.	TRBJ2-7	TGTGCCAGCAGCCAAACAGGGGGCTGGGAGCAGTACTTC	CASSQTGGWEQYF
TRBD2	TRBV6-1	few	TRBJ2-1	TGTGCCAGCAGTGTTCTGGCGGGAGGCAATGAGCAGTTCTTC	CASSVLAGGNEQFF
.	TRBV7-9	.	TRBJ2-1	TGTGCCAGCAGCCCCGCGGGCGACAATGAGCAGTTCTTC	CASSPAGDNEQFF
TRBD1	TRBV7-6	.	TRBJ2-7	TGTGCCAGCAGCGTTACAGGGGAGTCCTACGAGCAGTACTTC	CASSVTGESYEQYF
.	TRBV5-1	.	TRBJ2-6	TGCGCCAGCAGCTTGGGTGGAGGACCGCTATCTGGGGCCAACGTCCTGACTTTC	CASSLGGGPLSGANVLTF
TRBD2	TRBV9	few	TRBJ2-1	TGTGCCAGCAGCGCAAGACTGGGACTAGCGGGAGGGAATGAGCAGTTCTTC	CASSARLGLAGGNEQFF